The entry below gives a single T cell receptor (beta chain) sequence along with its context. Original analysis: Estimation of nucleated cell counts was performed using reference gene primer amplification. Here immunoSEQ multiplex PCR was the method, and the copy in TCRdb shows in-frame clones only, minus some. V and J calls and clone size come straight from that table; D and trimming were deduced from the DNA. Among 120,000 or so clones listed, roughly 80% were seen once. The sample originates from a study of blood T cell repertoires in COVID-19. Overall study: The United States, Italy and Spain were the sources of the acute and convalescent COVID-19 samples. T cells, B-cell-depleted T cells, or PBMCs supplied cDNA or gDNA.

Germline V gene lookup returns CDR1 MNHEY and CDR2 SVGAGI. CDR3 size: 14 residues. With 2 bases removed from V and 7 bases from J, the gap between germline ends came to 12 bases. The specimen was peripheral blood. This TCR derives from a woman aged 50 to 60 with acute or convalescent COVID-19. The chain has TRBV6-5 and TRBJ1-3, with D possibly matching TRBD1 (6 bases). The CDR3 DNA reads as TGTGCCAGCAGTTACCGGGACAAAGGCAACACCATATATTTT. Its protein is CASSYRDKGNTIYF.